The present entry profiles one T cell receptor beta chain with its context. This receptor's antigen is unknown. Within one base of it there is no much larger clone, and no base qualities were kept. Libraries came from the immunoSEQ multiplex PCR assay. As stored in TCRdb, this immuneACCESS dataset retains in-frame rearrangements with V and J assigned. A fraction of the clones does not appear; measured against another copy, unresolved V genes explain less than half of the discrepancy, and the remainder lacks a known reason. Recorded for this sample are hundreds of thousands of clones; 70% to 90% of them occurred a single time. The ten largest clones capture roughly 0.0087% of the sample. V sheds 7 bases and J sheds 6 bases, leaving 13 bases between their ends. Including cysteine and phenylalanine, the CDR3 has 13 amino acids. Kept here is only the CDR3 DNA, which spans 39 bases and is read in frame from base 1. The germline V gene (reference sequence) sets CDR1 to SEHNR and CDR2 to FQNEAQ.

This sample is drawn from a study of shared T cell receptors in the human thymus (dated by TCRdb to about 2021). About the investigation overall: The study examined how the human thymus generates shared, self-reactive T-cell receptor alpha chains.

The same data also went into a second study, on human thymus T cells. The second investigation adds: The donors were immunologically healthy infants in Finland who had open corrective cardiac surgery for congenital heart defects. Thymus tissue was obtained as surgical resects removed during corrective cardiac surgery. Biased V and J gene segment usage appeared to be present in both thymic and peripheral blood repertoires. The related research found that thymic TCR repertoires overlapped highly between unrelated individuals. The study used seven to nine infant thymus samples plus four related peripheral blood samples to characterize TCR alpha and beta repertoires. The cohort included six male and two female infants, with donor ages spanning 7 to 244 days. Thymocytes were released mechanically from tissue and stored at -70 °C as pellets of roughly 9-32 million cells. A QIAsymphony instrument was used to extract genomic DNA from the frozen cell pellets. TCRB and TCRAD loci were amplified from a standardized quantity of quality-controlled genomic DNA using the immunoSEQ multiplex PCR assay. The amplicons spanned the V(D)J region and were long enough to cover the CDR3 and allow V and J genes to be identified. The commercial immunoSEQ service was used to sequence amplicons on an Illumina platform. Corrections for primer bias and sequencing errors followed previously described methods, while TCRAD and TCRB definitions were based on the IMGT database. The repertoires were analysed using immunoSEQ Analyzer 3.0 and VDJTools for basic statistics, V/J segment usage, diversity estimates, rarefaction and pairwise overlap. Chao1, ChaoE, Efron-Thisted, Shannon and inverse Simpson indices were used to estimate diversity, which was also estimated on datasets down-sampled to the smallest sample. For repertoire overlap, CDR3 nucleotide sequence, V gene and J gene had to match strictly, and clustering was done by Jaccard-based multidimensional scaling. Thymus samples yielded on average roughly 840,000 unique TCRB clonotypes, compared with some 83,000 from blood samples.

The V gene is TRBV7-9 and the J gene is TRBJ2-1, with TRBD1 tentatively as D gene (6 bases match). This sequence originates from a boy younger than two with a congenital heart defect. Donor details come from another sample of the same person, matched by shared clones. Source material: thymocytes. The nucleotide sequence reads as follows: TGTGCCAGCAACATAAGAGGGGGCAATGAGCAGTTCTTC. Its protein reads: CASNIRGGNEQFF. Joined to the reference TRBV7-9 and TRBJ2-1 proteins, this CDR3 gives the full variable domain: DTGVSQNPRHKITKRGQNVTFRCDPISEHNRLYWYRQTLGQGPEFLTYFQNEAQLEKSRLLSDRFSAERPKGSFSTLEIQRTEQGDSAMYLCASNIRGGNEQFFGPGTRLTVL.